This paragraph covers one T cell receptor (beta chain) sequence. The record originates from a study of blood T cell repertoires in COVID-19. The data were produced by immunoSEQ multiplex PCR, yet TCRdb's version contains in-frame clones alone and is incomplete. Among roughly 160,000 clones listed, over 90% were seen once. This CDR3 comprises 14 residues. The source material was peripheral blood. The chain employs TRBV21-1 and TRBJ2-5; the table's D call TRBD1 went unverified against the DNA. TRBV21-1 is assigned pseudogene status. This TCR was sampled from a man in his forties or fifties with acute or convalescent COVID-19. CDR3 DNA: TGTGCCAGCGGTGAGTTAGGGGTCTGGGAGACCCAGTACTTC. It translates to CASGELGVWETQYF.